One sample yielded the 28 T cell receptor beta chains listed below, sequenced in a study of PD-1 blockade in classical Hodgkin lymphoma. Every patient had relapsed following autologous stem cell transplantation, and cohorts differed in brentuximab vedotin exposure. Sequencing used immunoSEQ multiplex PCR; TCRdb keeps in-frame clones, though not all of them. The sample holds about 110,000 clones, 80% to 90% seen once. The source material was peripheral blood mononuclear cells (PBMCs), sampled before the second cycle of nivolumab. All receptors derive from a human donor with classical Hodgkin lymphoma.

DNA for the CDR3: TGCGCCAGCAGCCGAAAAGGACAGGAGGTATCTGGGGCCAACGTCCTGACTTTC. This encodes CASSRKGQEVSGANVLTF. This sequence joins TRBV4-3 and TRBJ2-6; 7 bases fit TRBD1. V trimming: 4 bases; J trimming: 1 base; junction bases outside the gene matches: 10. The CDR3 has 18 amino acids. Germline V gives CDR1 LGHNA, CDR2 YSLEER.

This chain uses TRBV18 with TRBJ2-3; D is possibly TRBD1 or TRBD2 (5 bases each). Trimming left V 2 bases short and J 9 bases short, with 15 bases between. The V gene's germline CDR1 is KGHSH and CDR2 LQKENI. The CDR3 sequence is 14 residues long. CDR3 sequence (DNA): TGTGCCAGCTCACCAGGCAGCCCCCGGGGCACGCAGTATTTT. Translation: CASSPGSPRGTQYF.

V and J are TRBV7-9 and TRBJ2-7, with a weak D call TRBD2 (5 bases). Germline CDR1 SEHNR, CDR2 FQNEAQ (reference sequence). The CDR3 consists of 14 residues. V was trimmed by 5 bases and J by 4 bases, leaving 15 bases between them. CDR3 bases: TGTGCCAGCAGCGGGATGTCCGGGGAGTACGAGCAGTACTTC. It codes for CASSGMSGEYEQYF.

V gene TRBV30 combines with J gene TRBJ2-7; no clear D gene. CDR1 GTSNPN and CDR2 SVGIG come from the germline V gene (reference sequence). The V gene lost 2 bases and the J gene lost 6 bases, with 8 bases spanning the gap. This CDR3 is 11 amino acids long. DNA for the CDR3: TGTGCCTGGAGTTTGCAGGCCGAGCAGTACTTC. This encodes CAWSLQAEQYF.

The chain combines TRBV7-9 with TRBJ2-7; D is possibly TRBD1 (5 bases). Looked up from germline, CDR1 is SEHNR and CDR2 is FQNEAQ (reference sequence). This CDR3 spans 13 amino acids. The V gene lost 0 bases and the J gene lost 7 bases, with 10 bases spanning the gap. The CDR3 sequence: CASSLAGAKEQYF. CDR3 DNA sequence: TGTGCCAGCAGCTTAGCTGGGGCGAAGGAGCAGTACTTC.

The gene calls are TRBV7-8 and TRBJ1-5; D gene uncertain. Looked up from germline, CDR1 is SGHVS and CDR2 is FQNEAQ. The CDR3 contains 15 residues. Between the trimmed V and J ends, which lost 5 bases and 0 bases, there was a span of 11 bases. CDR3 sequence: CASSRSPGSNQPQHF. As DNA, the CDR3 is TGTGCCAGCAGCCGATCGCCGGGTAGCAATCAGCCCCAGCATTTT.

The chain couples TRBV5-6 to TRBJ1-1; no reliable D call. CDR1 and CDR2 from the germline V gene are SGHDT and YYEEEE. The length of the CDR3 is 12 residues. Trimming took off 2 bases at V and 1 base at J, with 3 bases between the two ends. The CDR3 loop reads CASSLPNTEAFF. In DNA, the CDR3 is TGTGCCAGCAGCTTACCGAACACTGAAGCTTTCTTT.

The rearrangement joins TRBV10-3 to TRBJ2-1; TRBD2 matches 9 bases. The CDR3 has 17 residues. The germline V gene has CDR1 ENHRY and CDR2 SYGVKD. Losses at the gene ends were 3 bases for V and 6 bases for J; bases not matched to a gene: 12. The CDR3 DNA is TGTGCCATCAGTGACCCCCGGCGGGAGGGGCTTATCAATGAGCAGTTCTTC. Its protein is CAISDPRREGLINEQFF.

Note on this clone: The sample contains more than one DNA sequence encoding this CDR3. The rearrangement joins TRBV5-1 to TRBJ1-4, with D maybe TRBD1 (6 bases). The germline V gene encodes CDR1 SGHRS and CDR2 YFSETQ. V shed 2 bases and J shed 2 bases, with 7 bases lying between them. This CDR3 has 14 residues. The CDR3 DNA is TGCGCCAGCAGCTTAGGACAGACTAATGAAAAACTGTTTTTT. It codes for CASSLGQTNEKLFF. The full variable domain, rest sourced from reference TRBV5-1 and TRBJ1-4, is KAGVTQTPRYLIKTRGQQVTLSCSPISGHRSVSWYQQTPGQGLQFLFEYFSETQRNKGNFPGRFSGRQFSNSRSEMNVSTLELGDSALYLCASSLGQTNEKLFFGSGTQLSVL.

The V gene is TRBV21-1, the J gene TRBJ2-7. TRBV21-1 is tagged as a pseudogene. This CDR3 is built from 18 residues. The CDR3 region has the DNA TGTGCCAGCAGCAAAGGGCGGGGCGGGACAATAAGCTCCTACGAGCAGTACTTC. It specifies CASSKGRGGTISSYEQYF.

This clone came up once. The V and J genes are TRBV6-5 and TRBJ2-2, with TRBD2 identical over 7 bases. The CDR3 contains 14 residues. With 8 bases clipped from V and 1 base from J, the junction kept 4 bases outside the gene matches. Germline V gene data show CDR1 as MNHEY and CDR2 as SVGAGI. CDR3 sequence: CASESGGNTGELFF. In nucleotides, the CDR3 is TGTGCCAGCGAGTCGGGGGGGAACACCGGGGAGCTGTTTTTT.

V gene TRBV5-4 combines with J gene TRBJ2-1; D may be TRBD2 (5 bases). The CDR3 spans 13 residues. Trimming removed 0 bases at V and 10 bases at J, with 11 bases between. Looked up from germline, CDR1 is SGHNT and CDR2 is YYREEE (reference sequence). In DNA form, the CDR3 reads TGTGCCAGCAGCTTGGAATGGAGGAACGAGCAGTTCTTC. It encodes CASSLEWRNEQFF. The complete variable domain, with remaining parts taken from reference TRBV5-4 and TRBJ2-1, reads ETGVTQSPTHLIKTRGQQVTLRCSSQSGHNTVSWYQQALGQGPQFIFQYYREEENGRGNFPPRFSGLQFPNYSSELNVNALELDDSALYLCASSLEWRNEQFFGPGTRLTVL.

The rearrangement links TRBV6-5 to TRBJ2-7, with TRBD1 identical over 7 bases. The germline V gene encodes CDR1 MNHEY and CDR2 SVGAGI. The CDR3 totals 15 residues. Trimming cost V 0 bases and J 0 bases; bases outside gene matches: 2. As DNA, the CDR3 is TGTGCCAGCAGTTACTCGACAGGGAACTCCTACGAGCAGTACTTC. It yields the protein CASSYSTGNSYEQYF.

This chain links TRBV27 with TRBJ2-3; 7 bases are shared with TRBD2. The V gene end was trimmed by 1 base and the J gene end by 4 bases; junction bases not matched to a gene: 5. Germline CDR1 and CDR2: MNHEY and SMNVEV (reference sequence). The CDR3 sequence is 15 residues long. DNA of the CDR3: TGTGCCAGCAGTTTATGGGGCGGGAGCTCAGATACGCAGTATTTT. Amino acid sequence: CASSLWGGSSDTQYF.

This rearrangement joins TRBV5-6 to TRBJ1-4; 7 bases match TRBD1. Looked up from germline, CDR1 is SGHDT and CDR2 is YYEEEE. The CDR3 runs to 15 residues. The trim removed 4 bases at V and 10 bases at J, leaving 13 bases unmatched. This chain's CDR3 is CASSVTGQISGKLFF. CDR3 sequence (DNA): TGTGCCAGCAGCGTGACAGGGCAGATCTCCGGAAAACTGTTTTTT.

CDR3 protein: CASSQGRGTGDYGYTF. Here the CDR3 DNA reads TGCGCCAGCAGCCAAGGCAGGGGGACTGGGGACTATGGCTACACCTTC. This rearrangement joins TRBV4-1 to TRBJ1-2; 7 bases line up with TRBD1. The germline CDR1 and CDR2 sequences are MGHRA and YSYEKL. The CDR3 is 16 amino acids. The junction had 8 bases not matched to a gene; V was cut back by 1 base and J by 3 bases.

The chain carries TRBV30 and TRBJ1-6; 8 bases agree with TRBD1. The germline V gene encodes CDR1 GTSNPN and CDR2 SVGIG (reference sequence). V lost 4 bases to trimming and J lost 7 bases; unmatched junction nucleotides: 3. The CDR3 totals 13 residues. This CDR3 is CAWKGTGNSPLHF. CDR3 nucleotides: TGTGCCTGGAAAGGGACAGGCAATTCACCCCTCCACTTT. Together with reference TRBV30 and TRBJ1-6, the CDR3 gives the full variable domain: SQTIHQWPATLVQPVGSPLSLECTVEGTSNPNLYWYRQAAGRGLQLLFYSVGIGQISSEVPQNLSASRPQDRQFILSSKKLLLSDSGFYLCAWKGTGNSPLHFGNGTRLTVT.

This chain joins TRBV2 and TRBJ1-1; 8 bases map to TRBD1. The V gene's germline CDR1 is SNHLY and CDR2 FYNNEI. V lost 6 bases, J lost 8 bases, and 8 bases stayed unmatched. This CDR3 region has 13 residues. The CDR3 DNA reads TGTGCCAGCAGAGCCGGGACAGGTGGCGAAGCTTTCTTT. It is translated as CASRAGTGGEAFF.

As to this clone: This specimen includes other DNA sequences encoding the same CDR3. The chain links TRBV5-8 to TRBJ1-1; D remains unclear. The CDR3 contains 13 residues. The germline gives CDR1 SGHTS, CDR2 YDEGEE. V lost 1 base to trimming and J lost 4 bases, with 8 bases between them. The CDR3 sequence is CASSLQARTEAFF. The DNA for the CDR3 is TGTGCCAGCAGCTTGCAGGCCCGCACTGAAGCTTTCTTT.

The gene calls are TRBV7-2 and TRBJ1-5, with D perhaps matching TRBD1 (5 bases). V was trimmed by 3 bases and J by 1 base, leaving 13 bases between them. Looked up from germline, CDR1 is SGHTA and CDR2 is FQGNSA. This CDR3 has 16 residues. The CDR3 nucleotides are TGTGCCAGCAGCTTCCTAATCGGGGCCAGCAATCAGCCCCAGCATTTT. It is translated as CASSFLIGASNQPQHF.

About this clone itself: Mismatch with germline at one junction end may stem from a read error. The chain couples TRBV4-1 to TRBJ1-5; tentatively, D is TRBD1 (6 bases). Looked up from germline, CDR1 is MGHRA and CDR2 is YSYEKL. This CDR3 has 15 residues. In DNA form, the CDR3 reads TGCGCCAGCAGCAAAGAGCCTACAGGGAATCAGCCCCAGCATTTT. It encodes CASSKEPTGNQPQHF.

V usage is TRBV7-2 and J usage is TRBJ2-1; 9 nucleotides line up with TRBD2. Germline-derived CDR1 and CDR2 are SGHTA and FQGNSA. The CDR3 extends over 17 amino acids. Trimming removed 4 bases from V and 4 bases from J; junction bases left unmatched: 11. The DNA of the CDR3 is TGTGCCAGCAGCTCGGCTCTTTCTAGCGGGACATACAATGAGCAGTTCTTC. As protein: CASSSALSSGTYNEQFF. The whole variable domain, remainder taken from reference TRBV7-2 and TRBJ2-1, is GAGVSQSPSNKVTEKGKDVELRCDPISGHTALYWYRQSLGQGLEFLIYFQGNSAPDKSGLPSDRFSAERTGGSVSTLTIQRTQQEDSAVYLCASSSALSSGTYNEQFFGPGTRLTVL.

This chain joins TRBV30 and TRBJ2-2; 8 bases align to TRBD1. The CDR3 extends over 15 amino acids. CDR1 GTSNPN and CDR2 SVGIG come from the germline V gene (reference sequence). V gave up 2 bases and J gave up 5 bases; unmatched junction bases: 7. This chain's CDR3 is CAWSFGQGWTGELFF. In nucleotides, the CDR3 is TGTGCCTGGAGTTTTGGACAGGGTTGGACCGGGGAGCTGTTTTTT.

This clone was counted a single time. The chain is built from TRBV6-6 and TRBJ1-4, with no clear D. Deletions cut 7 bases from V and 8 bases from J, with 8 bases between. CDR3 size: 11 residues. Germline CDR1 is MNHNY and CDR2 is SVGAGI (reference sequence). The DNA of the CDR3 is TGTGCCAGCAAGTTGGGCGAAAAACTGTTTTTT. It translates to CASKLGEKLFF.

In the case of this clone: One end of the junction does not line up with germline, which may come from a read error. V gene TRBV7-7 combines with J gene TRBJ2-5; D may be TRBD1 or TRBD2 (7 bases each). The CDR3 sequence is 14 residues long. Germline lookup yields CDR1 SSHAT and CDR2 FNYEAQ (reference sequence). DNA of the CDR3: TGTGCTAGCAGCCCGACAGGGAGGGGAGAGACCCAGTACTTC. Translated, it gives CASSPTGRGETQYF.

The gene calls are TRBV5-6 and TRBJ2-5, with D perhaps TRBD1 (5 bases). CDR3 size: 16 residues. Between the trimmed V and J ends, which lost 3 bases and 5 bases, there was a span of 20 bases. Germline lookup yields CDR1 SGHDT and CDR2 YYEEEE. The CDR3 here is CASSYMAQGFAETQYF. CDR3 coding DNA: TGTGCCAGCAGCTATATGGCCCAGGGATTCGCGGAGACCCAGTACTTC.

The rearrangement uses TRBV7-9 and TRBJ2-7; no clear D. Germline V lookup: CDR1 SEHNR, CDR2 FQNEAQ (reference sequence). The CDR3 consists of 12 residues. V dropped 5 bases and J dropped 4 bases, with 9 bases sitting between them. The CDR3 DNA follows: TGTGCCAGCAGCCGACAAGTGTACGAGCAGTACTTC. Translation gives CASSRQVYEQYF.

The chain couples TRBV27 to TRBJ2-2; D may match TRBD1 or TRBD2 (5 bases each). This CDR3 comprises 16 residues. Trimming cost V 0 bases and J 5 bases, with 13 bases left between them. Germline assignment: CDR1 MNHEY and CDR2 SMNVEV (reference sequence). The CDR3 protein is CASSLSGVARTGELFF. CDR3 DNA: TGTGCCAGCAGTTTATCGGGGGTAGCGCGGACCGGGGAGCTGTTTTTT.